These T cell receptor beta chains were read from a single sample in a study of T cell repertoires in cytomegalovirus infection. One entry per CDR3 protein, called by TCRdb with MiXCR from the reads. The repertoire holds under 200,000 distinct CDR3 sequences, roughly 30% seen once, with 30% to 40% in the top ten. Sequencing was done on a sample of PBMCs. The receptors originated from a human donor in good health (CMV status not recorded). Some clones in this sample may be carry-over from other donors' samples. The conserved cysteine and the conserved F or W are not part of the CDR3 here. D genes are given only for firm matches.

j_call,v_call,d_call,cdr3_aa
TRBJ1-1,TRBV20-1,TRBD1,SASEGQGLNTEAF
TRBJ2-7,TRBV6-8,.,ASSYSSDSYEQY
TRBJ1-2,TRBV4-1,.,ASSQPGAYGYT
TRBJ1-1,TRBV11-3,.,ASSFSGSEAF
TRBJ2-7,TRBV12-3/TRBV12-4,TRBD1,ASSRGTGSYDQY
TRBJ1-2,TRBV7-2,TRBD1,ASSLPGQINYGYT
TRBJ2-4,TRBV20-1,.,SRAGAKNIQY
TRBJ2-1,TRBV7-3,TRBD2,ASSSWGGGEQF
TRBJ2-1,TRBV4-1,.,ASSQEGSSYNEQF
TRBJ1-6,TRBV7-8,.,ASNPWAGSSNSPLH
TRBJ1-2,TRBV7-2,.,ASSLGGRMNYGYT
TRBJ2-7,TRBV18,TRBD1,ASSPLPPGQTYEQY
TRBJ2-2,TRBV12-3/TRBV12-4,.,ASSSYSLDAGPGELF
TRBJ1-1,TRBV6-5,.,ASSYLPGSGTEAF
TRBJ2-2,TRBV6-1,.,ASSEPLGVTGELF
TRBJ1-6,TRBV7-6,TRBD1,ASSSPGGLTFNSPLH
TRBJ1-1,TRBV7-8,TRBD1,ASSPTGRSTEAF
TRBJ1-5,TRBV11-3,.,ASSFGGDFVSNQPQH
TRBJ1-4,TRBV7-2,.,ASSLERINEKLF
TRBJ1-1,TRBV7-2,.,ASSSWTVNTEAF
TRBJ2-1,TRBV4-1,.,ASSQDRRGAGEQF
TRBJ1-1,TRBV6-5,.,ASSGPIDTEAF
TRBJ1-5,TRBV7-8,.,ASSLRLGSNQPQH
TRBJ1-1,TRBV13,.,ATRNGGMNTEAF
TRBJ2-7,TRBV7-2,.,ASSLSRSDEQY
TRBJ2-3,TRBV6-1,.,ASSDVDTQY
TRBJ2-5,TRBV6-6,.,ASSYANDRRGETQY
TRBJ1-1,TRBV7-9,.,ASSSRLGKNTEAF
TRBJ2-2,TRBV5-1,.,ASSPYGANTGELF
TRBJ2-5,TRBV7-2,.,ASSLQKQETQY
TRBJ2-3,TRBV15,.,ATSRDLGVSDTQY
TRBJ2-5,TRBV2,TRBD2,ASSPPGGLAGGIQETQY
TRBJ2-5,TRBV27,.,ASSSVRETQY
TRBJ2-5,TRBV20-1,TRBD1,SARPSGTAQETQY
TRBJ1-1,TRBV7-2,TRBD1,ASSLDREGEAF
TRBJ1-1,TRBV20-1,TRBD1,SAPKTGMAF
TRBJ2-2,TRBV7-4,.,ASSSDRSLLNTGELF
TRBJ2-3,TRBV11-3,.,ASSFLGGTDTQY
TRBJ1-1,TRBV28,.,ASSPPAGLNTEAF
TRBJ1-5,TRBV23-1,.,ASVRVDQPQH
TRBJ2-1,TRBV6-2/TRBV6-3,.,ASSQAPVSYNEQF
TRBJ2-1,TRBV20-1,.,SARGLSYNEQF
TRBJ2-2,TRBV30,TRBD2,AGGERARGETGELF
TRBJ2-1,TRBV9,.,ASSVATTDNEQF
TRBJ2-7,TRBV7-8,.,ASSLGQNLADSEQY
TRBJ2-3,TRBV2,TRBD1,ASEGATTDTQY
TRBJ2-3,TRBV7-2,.,ASSLERGRTDTQY
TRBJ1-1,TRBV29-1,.,SGGDTEAF
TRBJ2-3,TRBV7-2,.,ASSLVSSTDTQY
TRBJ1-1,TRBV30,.,AWNLGTEAF
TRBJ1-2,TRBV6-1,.,ASSEGGILNYGYT
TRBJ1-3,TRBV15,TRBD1,ATSRDRGTGSGNTIY
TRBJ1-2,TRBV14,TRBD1,ASSPRGDSTHPNYGYT
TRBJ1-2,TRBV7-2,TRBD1,ASSFRTGGAGVGGYT
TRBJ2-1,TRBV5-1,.,ASSLDRSGDDEQF
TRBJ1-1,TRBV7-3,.,ASLRGANTEAF
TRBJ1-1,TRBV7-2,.,ASTTGGGTEAF
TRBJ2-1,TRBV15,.,ATSRVYPEPSYNEQF